These T cell receptor beta chains were read from a single sample in a study of OX40 agonist ivuxolimab in advanced cancers. Some clones are missing from TCRdb's copy, which holds only in-frame ones; the method was immunoSEQ multiplex PCR. This sample has 70,000 to 90,000 clones; approximately 91% occur once, and the top ten carry approximately 0.38%. Source: CD4+ or CD8+ T cells sorted from blood, taken in a trial of the OX40 agonist ivuxolimab. The receptors derive from an adult with an advanced solid tumor such as melanoma, head and neck, liver or kidney cancer. CDR3s include the opening cysteine and the closing phenylalanine or tryptophan. Each record gives: J gene, clone size, V gene, D gene, CDR3 DNA, CDR3 protein. D genes are given only for firm matches. A row's size may be missing; if present it is once, few, many or a size class.

j_call: TRBJ2-5
clone_size: -
v_call: TRBV27
d_call: -
cdr3_nt: TGTGCCAGCAGCCTTCGCGGGCTAGGGGGCCAAGAGACCCAGTACTTC
cdr3_aa: CASSLRGLGGQETQYF

j_call: TRBJ1-2
clone_size: -
v_call: TRBV19
d_call: -
cdr3_nt: TGTGCCAGTAGTATAATGAGGGACCGGGGCTACACCTTC
cdr3_aa: CASSIMRDRGYTF

j_call: TRBJ1-1
clone_size: once
v_call: TRBV6-1
d_call: -
cdr3_nt: TGTGCCAGCATCTTCGGATGGAACACTGAAGCTTTCTTT
cdr3_aa: CASIFGWNTEAFF

j_call: TRBJ2-1
clone_size: -
v_call: TRBV5-1
d_call: TRBD2
cdr3_nt: TGCGCCAGCAGCTTGGGAGGGGCTAGCGGGAACAATGAGCAGTTCTTC
cdr3_aa: CASSLGGASGNNEQFF

j_call: TRBJ2-7
clone_size: -
v_call: TRBV5-4
d_call: TRBD1
cdr3_nt: TGTGCCAGCAGCTCCCCGGGACAGGACCTCTACGAGCAGTACTTC
cdr3_aa: CASSSPGQDLYEQYF

j_call: TRBJ2-1
clone_size: -
v_call: TRBV7-2
d_call: -
cdr3_nt: TGTGCCAGCAGGGGGGCCGGGACAACTTACAATGAGCAGTTCTTC
cdr3_aa: CASRGAGTTYNEQFF

j_call: TRBJ2-2
clone_size: -
v_call: TRBV30
d_call: -
cdr3_nt: TGTGCCTGGAGTGTAGGGCAGGTTAACACCGGGGAGCTGTTTTTT
cdr3_aa: CAWSVGQVNTGELFF

j_call: TRBJ1-1
clone_size: few
v_call: TRBV6-5
d_call: -
cdr3_nt: TGTGCCAGCGGAAGGGGGATGAACACTGAAGCTTTCTTT
cdr3_aa: CASGRGMNTEAFF

j_call: TRBJ2-3
clone_size: -
v_call: TRBV6-1
d_call: -
cdr3_nt: TGTGCCAGCAGTGAAAGCACAGATACGCAGTATTTT
cdr3_aa: CASSESTDTQYF

j_call: TRBJ2-1
clone_size: -
v_call: TRBV10-3
d_call: TRBD1
cdr3_nt: TGTGCCACGACTCCGGGACAGGGACACAATGAGCAGTTCTTC
cdr3_aa: CATTPGQGHNEQFF

j_call: TRBJ1-5
clone_size: once
v_call: TRBV10-2
d_call: -
cdr3_nt: TGCGCCAGCCGTGACGGGAGGGGGAGGGTAAATCAGCCCCAGCATTTT
cdr3_aa: CASRDGRGRVNQPQHF

j_call: TRBJ1-2
clone_size: -
v_call: TRBV19
d_call: -
cdr3_nt: TGTGCCAGTACATCGTATGGGGGCTACACCTTC
cdr3_aa: CASTSYGGYTF

j_call: TRBJ2-7
clone_size: -
v_call: TRBV18
d_call: -
cdr3_nt: TGTGCCAGCTCAAGGGATAGTTCCTACGAGCAGTACTTC
cdr3_aa: CASSRDSSYEQYF

j_call: TRBJ2-1
clone_size: -
v_call: TRBV27
d_call: -
cdr3_nt: TGTGCCAGCAGTTTAGGGGATTTCAATGAGCAGTTCTTC
cdr3_aa: CASSLGDFNEQFF

j_call: TRBJ1-1
clone_size: -
v_call: TRBV7-9
d_call: -
cdr3_nt: TGTGCCAGCAGCCCCGATGTACTCGCTGAAGCTTTCTTT
cdr3_aa: CASSPDVLAEAFF

j_call: TRBJ1-3
clone_size: few
v_call: TRBV6-5
d_call: -
cdr3_nt: TGTGCCAGCAGGCATCAGGGGAGAGGAAACACCATATATTTT
cdr3_aa: CASRHQGRGNTIYF

j_call: TRBJ1-2
clone_size: -
v_call: TRBV28
d_call: TRBD1
cdr3_nt: TGTGCCAGTATCCAGGGGGCCGGAACGGGAGGCTACACCTTC
cdr3_aa: CASIQGAGTGGYTF

j_call: TRBJ2-7
clone_size: few
v_call: TRBV6-1
d_call: TRBD1
cdr3_nt: TGTGCCAGCAGTAAGGACAGGGCGCGGGAGCAGTACTTC
cdr3_aa: CASSKDRAREQYF

j_call: TRBJ2-3
clone_size: -
v_call: TRBV28
d_call: TRBD2
cdr3_nt: TGTGCCAGCAGCTTACCTAGCGGGAGGTTCGCAGATACGCAGTATTTT
cdr3_aa: CASSLPSGRFADTQYF

j_call: TRBJ1-5
clone_size: -
v_call: TRBV27
d_call: -
cdr3_nt: TGTGCCAGCAGTTCGAACAATCAGCCCCAGCATTTT
cdr3_aa: CASSSNNQPQHF

j_call: TRBJ2-7
clone_size: -
v_call: TRBV6-5
d_call: TRBD1
cdr3_nt: TGTGCCAGCAGTTACTCGACGACAGGGGGAAATGAGCAGTACTTC
cdr3_aa: CASSYSTTGGNEQYF

j_call: TRBJ2-1
clone_size: once
v_call: TRBV5-4
d_call: -
cdr3_nt: TGTGCCAGCAGCTTGGAGGTTGAGCAGTTCTTC
cdr3_aa: CASSLEVEQFF

j_call: TRBJ2-7
clone_size: -
v_call: TRBV6-6
d_call: -
cdr3_nt: TGTGCCAGCAGTTACAACGCGGGCTGGGAGTTCGAGCAGTACTTC
cdr3_aa: CASSYNAGWEFEQYF

j_call: TRBJ2-7
clone_size: -
v_call: TRBV29-1
d_call: -
cdr3_nt: TGCAGCGTTTTAACAGGGAACTCGCAGTACTTC
cdr3_aa: CSVLTGNSQYF

j_call: TRBJ2-2
clone_size: once
v_call: TRBV9
d_call: -
cdr3_nt: TGTGCCAGCAGCCCGGCAGTTTCCGGGGAGCTGTTTTTT
cdr3_aa: CASSPAVSGELFF

j_call: TRBJ2-7
clone_size: -
v_call: TRBV10-3
d_call: -
cdr3_nt: TGTGCCATCCAAGGGGGGGCGTCATCCTACGAGCAGTACTTC
cdr3_aa: CAIQGGASSYEQYF

j_call: TRBJ2-5
clone_size: -
v_call: TRBV10-3
d_call: -
cdr3_nt: TGTGCCATCAGCGCCAACAGGGTTGGACAAGAGACCCAGTACTTC
cdr3_aa: CAISANRVGQETQYF